One T cell receptor beta chain is described in this entry. As yet, its antigen is unknown. These data are taken from a study of CD8+ T cells in alopecia areata. Study context: It was oral tofacitinib, at 5 to 10 mg twice daily, that treated patients received. The drug, tofacitinib, lasted 6 to 18 months, followed by 6 months off drug.

Findings of the study overall: More clonal than normal scalp was lesional scalp, particularly alopecia totalis/universalis.

Alopecia areata patients provided lesional scalp punch biopsies and peripheral blood. The length of the CDR3 is 12 residues. Between the trimmed V and J ends, which lost 2 bases and 12 bases, there was a span of 8 bases. Per the germline V gene, CDR1 is MNHEY and CDR2 is SVGAGI. In each case, RNA was isolated and then reverse transcribed into cDNA as the sequencing template. Produced via immunoSEQ multiplex PCR; TCRdb's table is partial and in-frame only. This repertoire shows 150,000 to 200,000 clones, less than 75% found once; its top ten account for more than 9.5%. Sequences were derived from CD8+ T cells sorted from blood, sampled at week 0. The sequence was collected from a human donor with alopecia areata. The chain carries TRBV6-5 and TRBJ1-6, with D unresolved. The DNA of the CDR3 is TGTGCCAGCAGTTACACCTATCAACCCCTCCACTTT. It yields the protein CASSYTYQPLHF.